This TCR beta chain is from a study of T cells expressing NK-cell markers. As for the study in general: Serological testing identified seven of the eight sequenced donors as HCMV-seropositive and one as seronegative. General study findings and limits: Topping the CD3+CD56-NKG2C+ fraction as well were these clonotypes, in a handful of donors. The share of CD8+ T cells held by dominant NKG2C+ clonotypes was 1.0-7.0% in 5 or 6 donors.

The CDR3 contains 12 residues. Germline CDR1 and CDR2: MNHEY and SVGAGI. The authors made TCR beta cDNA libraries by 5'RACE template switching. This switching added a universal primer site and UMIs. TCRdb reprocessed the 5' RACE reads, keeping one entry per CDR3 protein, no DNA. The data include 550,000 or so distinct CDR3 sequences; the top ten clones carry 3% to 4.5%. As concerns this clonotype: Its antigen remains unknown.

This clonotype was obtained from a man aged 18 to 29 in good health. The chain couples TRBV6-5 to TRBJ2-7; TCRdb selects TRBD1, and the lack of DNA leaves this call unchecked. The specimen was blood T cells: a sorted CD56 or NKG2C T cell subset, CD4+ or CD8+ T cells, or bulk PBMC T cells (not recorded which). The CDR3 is CASSYRRGSPYF.